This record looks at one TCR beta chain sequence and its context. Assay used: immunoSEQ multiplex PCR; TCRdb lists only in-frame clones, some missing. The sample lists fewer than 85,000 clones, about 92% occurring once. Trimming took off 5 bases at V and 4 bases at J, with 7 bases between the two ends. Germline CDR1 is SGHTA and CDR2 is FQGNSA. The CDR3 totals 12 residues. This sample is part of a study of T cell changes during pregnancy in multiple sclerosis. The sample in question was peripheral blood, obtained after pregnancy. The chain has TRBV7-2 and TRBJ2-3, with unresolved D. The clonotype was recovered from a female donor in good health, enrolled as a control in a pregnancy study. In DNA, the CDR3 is TGTGCCAGCAGCCCGAACTCAGATACGCAGTATTTT. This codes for CASSPNSDTQYF.